This T cell receptor (beta chain) was captured in a study of T cell responses to AZD1222 COVID-19 vaccine. Overall study findings and caveats: The study sampled repertoires only after the peak T cell response. Of spike-specific TCRs, nearly half reportedly target regions left unmutated in variants. Of the AZD1222 recipients, only 5 or 6 were seropositive at baseline.

The data were produced by immunoSEQ multiplex PCR, yet TCRdb's version contains in-frame clones alone and is incomplete. Here the sample spans 100,000 to 150,000 clones, approximately 89% being singletons. With respect to this clone: Its antigen is not identified.

The CDR3 contains 13 residues. The V gene's germline CDR1 is LNHDA and CDR2 SQIVND (reference sequence). The trim removed 3 bases at V and 3 bases at J, leaving 1 base unmatched. Second-dose timings of about 4 or about 12 weeks were pooled. The rearrangement uses TRBV19 and TRBJ1-1; 7 bases align to TRBD1. Sample: peripheral blood, taken 28 days after the second AZD1222 dose. This clonotype originated in an adult who received the AZD1222 COVID-19 vaccine. The CDR3 DNA reads as TGTGCCAGTAGTATGGGACAGTACACTGAAGCTTTCTTT. Residues: CASSMGQYTEAFF.